These 7 T cell receptor beta chains were all obtained from the same sample, sequenced in a study of blood T cell repertoires in COVID-19. The repertoire was sequenced with immunoSEQ multiplex PCR; TCRdb's copy has only in-frame clones and lacks some. The sample holds 200,000 to 250,000 clones, more than 75% seen once. The specimen was peripheral blood. The receptors shown here come from a woman between 70 and 85 years old with COVID-19, enrolled during active disease.

The chain joins TRBV6-6 to TRBJ1-5; 7 nucleotides align to TRBD1. The CDR3 consists of 13 residues. Germline trimming cut 7 bases from V and 7 bases from J; bases unmatched to any gene: 7. Germline CDR1 reads MNHNY; CDR2 reads SVGAGI (reference sequence). The CDR3 loop is CASNLDRVQPQHF. The CDR3 DNA sequence: TGTGCCAGCAACTTAGACAGGGTCCAGCCCCAGCATTTT.

This rearrangement joins TRBV9 to TRBJ2-4; D possibly corresponds to TRBD2 (6 bases). Germline assignment: CDR1 SGDLS and CDR2 YYNGEE. The V end lost 0 bases, the J end lost 8 bases, and 12 bases lay between the germline ends. The CDR3 contains 14 residues. DNA of the CDR3: TGTGCCAGCAGCGTAGGAAGGTGGAGGGACATTCAGTACTTC. Protein sequence: CASSVGRWRDIQYF. Filled out from reference TRBV9 and TRBJ2-4, the complete variable domain reads DSGVTQTPKHLITATGQRVTLRCSPRSGDLSVYWYQQSLDQGLQFLIQYYNGEERAKGNILERFSAQQFPDLHSELNLSSLELGDSALYFCASSVGRWRDIQYFGAGTRLSVL.

CDR3 sequence: CATSDFRDENIQYF. In DNA form, the CDR3 reads TGTGCCACCAGTGATTTCAGGGATGAAAACATTCAGTACTTC. This chain uses TRBV24-1 with TRBJ2-4; D might be TRBD1 (5 bases). The CDR3 extends over 14 amino acids. Trimming stripped 1 base from V and 5 bases from J, with 8 bases between. Germline V lookup: CDR1 KGHDR, CDR2 SFDVKD.

The chain uses TRBV5-6 and TRBJ1-2; D gene uncertain. There are 14 residues in the CDR3. Trimming pared 0 bases from V and 2 bases from J, leaving 8 bases between. Germline loops: CDR1 SGHDT, CDR2 YYEEEE. The CDR3 sequence: CASSLGTENYGYTF. The CDR3 DNA follows: TGTGCCAGCAGCTTGGGAACGGAGAACTATGGCTACACCTTC.

This chain connects TRBV20-1 to TRBJ1-2; D unclear. Germline lookup yields CDR1 DFQATT and CDR2 SNEGSKA (reference sequence). This CDR3 region has 10 residues. V was trimmed by 5 bases and J by 6 bases, leaving 7 bases between them. The CDR3 DNA follows: TGCAGTGCTCCAGGAAATGGCTACACCTTC. It translates to CSAPGNGYTF.

CDR3 in DNA: TGTGCCAGCAGACAAGGACAGTTGGTAGGGGAAAAACTGTTTTTT. Its protein is CASRQGQLVGEKLFF. The V and J genes are TRBV27 and TRBJ1-4; TRBD1 is a possible D gene (6 bases). V lost 6 bases to trimming and J lost 8 bases, with 19 bases between them. The CDR3 has 15 amino acids. CDR1 and CDR2 (germline): MNHEY, SMNVEV (reference sequence).

The rearrangement joins TRBV6-1 to TRBJ1-6, with 11 bases that match TRBD1. V dropped 4 bases and J dropped 10; count of bases not matched to a gene: 9. CDR3 length equals 16 residues. Looked up from germline, CDR1 is MNHNS and CDR2 is SASEGT. CDR3 in amino acids: CASSAPGTGGRSPLHF. In nucleotides, the CDR3 is TGTGCCAGCAGTGCGCCCGGGACAGGGGGTCGCTCACCCCTCCACTTT.